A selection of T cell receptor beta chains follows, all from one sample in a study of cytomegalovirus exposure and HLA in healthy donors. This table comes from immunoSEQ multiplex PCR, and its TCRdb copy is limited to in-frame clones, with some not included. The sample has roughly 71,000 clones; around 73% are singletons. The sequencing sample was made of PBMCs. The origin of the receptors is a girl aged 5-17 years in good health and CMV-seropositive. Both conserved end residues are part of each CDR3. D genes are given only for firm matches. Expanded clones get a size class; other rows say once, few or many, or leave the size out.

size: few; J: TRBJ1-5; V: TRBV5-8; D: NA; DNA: TGTGCCAGCAGCTCACAGGGCTGGGGCAATCAGCCCCAGCATTTT; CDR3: CASSSQGWGNQPQHF
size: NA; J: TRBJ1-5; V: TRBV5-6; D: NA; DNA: TGTGCCAGCAGCTTGGGGCAGGGGTTAGGGCCCCAGCATTTT; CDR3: CASSLGQGLGPQHF
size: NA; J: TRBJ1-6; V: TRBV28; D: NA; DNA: TGTGCCAGCACCTCGACATTCAACAATTCACCCCTCCACTTT; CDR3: CASTSTFNNSPLHF
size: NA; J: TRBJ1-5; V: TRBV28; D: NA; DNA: TGTGCCAGCAATGAAGGGAGTCAGCCCCAGCATTTT; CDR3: CASNEGSQPQHF
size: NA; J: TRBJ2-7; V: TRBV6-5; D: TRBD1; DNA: TGTGCCAGCAGTGGGACAGCCTCCTACGAGCAGTACTTC; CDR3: CASSGTASYEQYF
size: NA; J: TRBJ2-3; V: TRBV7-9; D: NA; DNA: TGTGCCAGCAGCTCAGGGGCCCGCGGAACAGATACGCAGTATTTT; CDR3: CASSSGARGTDTQYF
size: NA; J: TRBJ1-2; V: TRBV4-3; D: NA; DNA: TGCGCCAGCAGCCAAGAACTCGGCTATGGCTACACCTTC; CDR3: CASSQELGYGYTF
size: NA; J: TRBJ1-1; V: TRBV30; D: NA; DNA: TGTGCCTGGAGTGAACAGGTCACGACTGAAGCTTTCTTT; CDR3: CAWSEQVTTEAFF
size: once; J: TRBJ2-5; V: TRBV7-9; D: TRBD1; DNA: TGTGCCAGCAGCCTGTACCCGACAGGGCAAGAGACCCAGTACTTC; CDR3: CASSLYPTGQETQYF
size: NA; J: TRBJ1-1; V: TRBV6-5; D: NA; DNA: TGTGCCAGCAGCCTCCCGGGGAACACTGAAGCTTTCTTT; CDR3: CASSLPGNTEAFF
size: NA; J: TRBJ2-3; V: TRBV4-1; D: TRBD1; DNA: TGCGCCAGCAGCCAAGACAGGGGGATCGGGAACACAGATACGCAGTATTTT; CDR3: CASSQDRGIGNTDTQYF
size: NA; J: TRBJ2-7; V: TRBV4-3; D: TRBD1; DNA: TGCGCCAGCAGCCAAGGTGGACAGGGCGGTTCATACGAGCAGTACTTC; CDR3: CASSQGGQGGSYEQYF
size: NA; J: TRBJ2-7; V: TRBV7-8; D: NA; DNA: TGTGCCAGCAGCTTGCACCAGCGGAACTACGAGCAGTACTTC; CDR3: CASSLHQRNYEQYF
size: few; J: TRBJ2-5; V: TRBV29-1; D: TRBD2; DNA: TGCAGCGTTAGCGGGAGGCTATGGGAGACCCAGTACTTC; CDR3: CSVSGRLWETQYF
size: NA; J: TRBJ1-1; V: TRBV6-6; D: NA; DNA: TGTGCCAGCCATGGTCCAGGGAAAAACACTGAAGCTTTCTTT; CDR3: CASHGPGKNTEAFF
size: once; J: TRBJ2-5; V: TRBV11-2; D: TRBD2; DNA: TGTGCCAGCAGTACACAAGCGGGAGAGGTTGGGACCCAGTACTTC; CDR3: CASSTQAGEVGTQYF
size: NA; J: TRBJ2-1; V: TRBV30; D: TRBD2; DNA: TGTGCCTGGAGTGCGATCGTAGCGGGAGGAAACAATGAGCAGTTCTTC; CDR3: CAWSAIVAGGNNEQFF
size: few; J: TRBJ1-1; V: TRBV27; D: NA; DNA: TGTGCCAGCAGCACCCCCCCGCGGGGCTCTGAAGCTTTCTTT; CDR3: CASSTPPRGSEAFF
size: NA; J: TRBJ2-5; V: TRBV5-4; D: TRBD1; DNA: TGTGCCAGCAGCCTCCGCCTGGGACAGGGTGGCCAGGAGACCCAGTACTTC; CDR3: CASSLRLGQGGQETQYF
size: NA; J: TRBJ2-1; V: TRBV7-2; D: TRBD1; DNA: TGTGCCAGCAGCTCCGGGACAGGGGTTAGACCTTCCTACAATGAGCAGTTCTTC; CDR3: CASSSGTGVRPSYNEQFF
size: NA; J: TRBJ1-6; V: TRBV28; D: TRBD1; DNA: TGTGCCAGCAGCACTCTCGGACAGGGGGTAAGACCCCTCCACTTT; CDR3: CASSTLGQGVRPLHF
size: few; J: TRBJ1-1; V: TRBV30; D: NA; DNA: TGTGCCTGGGGGGACACGAACACTGAAGCTTTCTTT; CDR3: CAWGDTNTEAFF
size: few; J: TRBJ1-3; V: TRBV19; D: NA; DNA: TGTGCCAGCCATAACAGGAATCTTGGAAACACCATATATTTT; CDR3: CASHNRNLGNTIYF
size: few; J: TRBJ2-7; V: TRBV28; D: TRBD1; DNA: TGTGCCAGCAGTTTCCGACAGGGCTACGAGCAGTACTTC; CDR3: CASSFRQGYEQYF
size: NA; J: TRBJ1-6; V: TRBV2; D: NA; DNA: TGTGCCAGCAGTATAGATACTACACCCCTCCACTTT; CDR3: CASSIDTTPLHF
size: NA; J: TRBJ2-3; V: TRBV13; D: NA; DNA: TGTGCCAGCAGCTTACGGGTCAGCACAGATACGCAGTATTTT; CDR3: CASSLRVSTDTQYF
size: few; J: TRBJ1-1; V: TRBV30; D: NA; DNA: TGTGCCTGGCACTTTACCGGGGACACTGAAGCTTTCTTT; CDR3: CAWHFTGDTEAFF
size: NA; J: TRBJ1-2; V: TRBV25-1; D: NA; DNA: TGTGCCAGCAGCCGAGATGGCTACACCTTC; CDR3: CASSRDGYTF
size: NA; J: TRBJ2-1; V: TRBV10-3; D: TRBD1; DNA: TGTGCCATCAGTAAGGGGACAGAGTACAATGAGCAGTTCTTC; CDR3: CAISKGTEYNEQFF
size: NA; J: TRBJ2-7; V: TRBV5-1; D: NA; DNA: TGCGCCAGCAGCTTGGCATCAGGGGCCAGCGAGCAGTACTTC; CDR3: CASSLASGASEQYF
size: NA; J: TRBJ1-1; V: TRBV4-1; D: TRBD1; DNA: TGCGCCAGCAGCTTCTTAACGGGACAGGGGAACACTGAAGCTTTCTTT; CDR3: CASSFLTGQGNTEAFF
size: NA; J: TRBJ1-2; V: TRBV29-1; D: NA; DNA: TGCAGCGTGACCAACGAGGTGGACTATGGCTACACCTTC; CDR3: CSVTNEVDYGYTF
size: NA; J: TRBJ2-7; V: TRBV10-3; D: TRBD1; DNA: TGTGCCATCAGAAGGACAGGCAGCTCCTACGAGCAGTACTTC; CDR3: CAIRRTGSSYEQYF
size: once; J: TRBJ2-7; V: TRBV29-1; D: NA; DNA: TGCAGCGTTGGCAGTACCTACGAGCAGTACTTC; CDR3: CSVGSTYEQYF